Following are 11 T cell receptor beta chains from one sample sequenced in a study of blood T cell repertoires in COVID-19. Using immunoSEQ multiplex PCR, the repertoire was profiled, and TCRdb retains in-frame clones only, with some absent. The repertoire has fewer than 120,000 clones, about 80% of them found once; the top ten carry about 4.1%. What was sequenced was peripheral blood. All receptors come from an elderly woman with acute or convalescent COVID-19.

This chain joins TRBV4-1 and TRBJ2-1, with D tentatively TRBD1 (7 bases). V shed 6 bases and J shed 8 bases, with 23 bases lying between them. Germline CDR1 is MGHRA and CDR2 is YSYEKL. CDR3 length: 16 residues. CDR3 in DNA: TGCGCCAGCAGGAAAGCGACAGGGCCGGGGGTAGATGAGCAGTTCTTC. Translation: CASRKATGPGVDEQFF.

The chain links TRBV18 to TRBJ1-1, with D perhaps matching TRBD1 (6 bases). The CDR3 is made up of 14 amino acids. The V gene lost 4 bases and the J gene lost 1 base, with 10 bases spanning the gap. Germline CDR1 is KGHSH and CDR2 is LQKENI. CDR3 nucleotide sequence: TGTGCCAGCTCACGGGGACAAACGAACACTGAAGCTTTCTTT. Amino acids: CASSRGQTNTEAFF.

The chain carries TRBV21-1 and TRBJ2-3; the D call in the table, TRBD1, was not verified against the DNA. TRBV21-1 is deemed a pseudogene. This CDR3 comprises 18 residues. The CDR3 DNA follows: TGTGCCAGCAGCTCCCGGGACAGCCAGGGGGGCTGCGCAGATACGCAGTATTTT. Translation: CASSSRDSQGGCADTQYF.

V usage is TRBV5-8 and J usage is TRBJ1-4; 9 bases are shared with TRBD1. Germline-derived CDR1 and CDR2 are SGHTS and YDEGEE. Trimming took 4 bases from V and 8 from J; bases not matched to a gene: 9. This CDR3 is built from 15 residues. The CDR3 nucleotides read TGTGCCAGCAGCCAGGGACAGGGAAAAAACGAAAAACTGTTTTTT. It is translated as CASSQGQGKNEKLFF.

This chain's CDR3 is CASSEVVASGGARDEQYF. Written as DNA, the CDR3 is TGTGCCAGCAGTGAAGTGGTCGCGAGCGGGGGGGCTCGGGACGAGCAGTACTTC. This rearrangement joins TRBV6-1 to TRBJ2-7; 10 bases agree with TRBD2. From germline, CDR1 is MNHNS and CDR2 SASEGT. The CDR3 is 18 residues long. After removal of 1 base from V and 5 bases from J, the junction contained 14 bases not matched to a gene.

This clone is judged medium-sized. This chain joins TRBV3-1 (or the pseudogene TRBV3-2) and TRBJ1-1, with TRBD1 identical over 7 bases. Germline V gene lookup returns CDR1 LGHDT and CDR2 YNNKEL (reference sequence). CDR3 length equals 18 residues. Unmatched junction bases numbered 14, after V lost 1 base and J lost 3 bases. The CDR3 reads CASSQASQGFTSDTEAFF. DNA for the CDR3: TGTGCCAGCAGCCAAGCGTCACAGGGGTTTACCTCGGACACTGAAGCTTTCTTT.

V usage is TRBV7-6 and J usage is TRBJ2-3; 11 nucleotides match TRBD2. CDR1 is SGHVS and CDR2 is FNYEAQ in the germline V gene. This CDR3 has 17 amino acids. Trimming took 3 bases from V and 4 from J; bases not matched to a gene: 9. DNA of the CDR3: TGTGCCAGCAGCTTCCAACTAGCGGGAGATAATGCAGATACGCAGTATTTT. Protein product: CASSFQLAGDNADTQYF.

The V call is TRBV19, the J call TRBJ2-3, with a weak D call TRBD2 (7 bases). V gave up 6 bases and J gave up 2 bases, with 24 bases separating them. The CDR3 is 18 residues long. Germline V CDR1 and CDR2: LNHDA, SQIVND (reference sequence). Here the CDR3 reads CASRGGGGRFKVTDTQYF. The CDR3 DNA reads as TGTGCCAGTAGAGGTGGGGGGGGCCGTTTTAAAGTCACAGATACGCAGTATTTT. Full variable domain (outside the CDR3, taken from reference TRBV19 and TRBJ2-3): DGGITQSPKYLFRKEGQNVTLSCEQNLNHDAMYWYRQDPGQGLRLIYYSQIVNDFQKGDIAEGYSVSREKKESFPLTVTSAQKNPTAFYLCASRGGGGRFKVTDTQYFGPGTRLTVL.

This clone has only a few counts. V gene TRBV7-9 combines with J gene TRBJ1-5, with D perhaps TRBD1 (5 bases). The CDR3 length is 15 residues. Germline loops: CDR1 SEHNR, CDR2 FQNEAQ (reference sequence). V was shortened by 1 base and J by 0 bases, with 7 bases between the two germline ends. The CDR3 nucleotides are TGTGCCAGCAGCTTAGGACAGACTAGCAATCAGCCCCAGCATTTT. Translating gives CASSLGQTSNQPQHF. The whole variable domain, filled in from reference TRBV7-9 and TRBJ1-5, reads DTGVSQNPRHKITKRGQNVTFRCDPISEHNRLYWYRQTLGQGPEFLTYFQNEAQLEKSRLLSDRFSAERPKGSFSTLEIQRTEQGDSAMYLCASSLGQTSNQPQHFGDGTRLSIL.

The sample holds one count of this clone. The chain is built from TRBV19 and TRBJ1-5; 9 positions agree with TRBD1. The CDR3 runs 14 residues. Trimming cost V 11 bases and J 7 bases; bases outside gene matches: 12. The germline gives CDR1 LNHDA, CDR2 SQIVND (reference sequence). The CDR3 nucleotides read TGTGCCGGCTGGGACAGGGACTTAGGACAGCCCCAGCATTTT. Its protein is CAGWDRDLGQPQHF.

The V gene is TRBV18, the J gene TRBJ1-5, with D unresolved. Germline V gene sequence: CDR1 KGHSH, CDR2 LQKENI. The CDR3 extends over 16 amino acids. With 6 bases removed from V and 0 bases from J, the gap between germline ends came to 15 bases. Here the CDR3 reads CASSGSVPSSNQPQHF. In nucleotides, the CDR3 is TGTGCCAGCTCCGGTAGCGTTCCCTCTAGCAATCAGCCCCAGCATTTT.